A selection of T cell receptor beta chains follows, all from one sample in a study of CXCR3-negative and CXCR3-positive naive CD8 T cells. TCRdb re-called the 5' RACE reads; one entry per CDR3 protein, DNA not given. This sample's table reports roughly 120,000 distinct CDR3 sequences. Sequenced material: naive CXCR3+ CD8+ T cells from blood. These receptors were obtained from a human donor in good health. Some clones in this sample may be carry-over from other donors' samples. Both conserved end residues are part of each CDR3.

J: TRBJ2-5
length: 14
V: TRBV7-9
CDR3: CASSAVIYQETQYF

J: TRBJ2-7
length: 14
V: TRBV15
CDR3: CATSEAGREYEQYF

J: TRBJ1-1
length: 14
V: TRBV24-1
CDR3: CATIPWEGAGEAFF

J: TRBJ2-7
length: 15
V: TRBV7-9
CDR3: CASSLEAGQIYEQYF

J: TRBJ2-1
length: 16
V: TRBV12-3/TRBV12-4
CDR3: CASSTRTGGRNNEQFF

J: TRBJ1-6
length: 15
V: TRBV27
CDR3: CASRMGTGNNSPLHF

J: TRBJ1-2
length: 16
V: TRBV5-1
CDR3: CASSPGTGVSNYGYTF

J: TRBJ2-5
length: 16
V: TRBV29-1
CDR3: CSGTPLTGDGQETQYF

J: TRBJ2-6
length: 15
V: TRBV7-9
CDR3: CASSLDYSGANVLTF

J: TRBJ2-5
length: 14
V: TRBV15
CDR3: CATSNRGLRETQYF